The entry below gives a single TCR beta chain sequence along with its context. The antigen remains unidentified. This entry comes from a study of cytomegalovirus exposure and HLA in healthy donors. Study as a whole: A later analysis reported the roughly 130 validation repertoires used the same platform as the roughly 700 first-cohort repertoires.

Study observations and caveats: The study put 150 to 200 TCR beta chains on its list as cytomegalovirus-associated. In a later analysis, first-cohort TCR clusters were found to tend to co-occur in the approximately 120 validation repertoires.

It was the roughly 110-subject validation cohort, separate from the approximately 680-subject first cohort, to which the donors belonged. The CDR3 runs 15 residues. CDR1 SEHNR and CDR2 FQNEAQ come from the germline V gene (reference sequence). Trimming removed 3 bases from V and 4 bases from J; junction bases left unmatched: 9. Sequencing was performed with immunoSEQ multiplex PCR; in TCRdb, only in-frame clones are kept and a portion is missing. This sample yields under 150,000 clones, of which around nine tenths are seen a single time; about 6% belongs to the top ten. Source material: PBMCs. V usage is TRBV7-9 and J usage is TRBJ2-7, with 7 positions matching TRBD1. The receptor comes from a woman aged 18-29 years in good health and CMV-seropositive. The CDR3 DNA reads as TGTGCCAGCAGCTTTAGAGGGGGCGAGGGGTACGAGCAGTACTTC. Its translation: CASSFRGGEGYEQYF.